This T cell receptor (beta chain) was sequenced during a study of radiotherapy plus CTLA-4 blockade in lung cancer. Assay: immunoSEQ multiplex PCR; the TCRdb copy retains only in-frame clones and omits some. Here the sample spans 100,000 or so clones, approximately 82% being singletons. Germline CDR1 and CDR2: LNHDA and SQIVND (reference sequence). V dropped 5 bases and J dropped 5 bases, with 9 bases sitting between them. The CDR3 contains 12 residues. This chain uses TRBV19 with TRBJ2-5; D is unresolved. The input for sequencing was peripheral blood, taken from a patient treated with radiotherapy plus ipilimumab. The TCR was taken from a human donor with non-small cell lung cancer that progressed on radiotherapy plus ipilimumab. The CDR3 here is CASSPPGETQYF. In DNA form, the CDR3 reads TGTGCCAGTAGTCCTCCCGGGGAGACCCAGTACTTC.